This T cell receptor beta chain was observed in a study of cytomegalovirus exposure and HLA in healthy donors. Overall study findings and caveats: A later analysis, which compared TCR beta chains of equal frequency, found the HLA-associated ones more clonally expanded. According to reports, the classifier identified cytomegalovirus status with high specificity and sensitivity.

The CDR3 has 13 amino acids. The germline gives CDR1 SEHNR, CDR2 FQNEAQ (reference sequence). Trimming removed 6 bases from V and 8 bases from J, with 17 bases in between. This PCR relied on a set of 60 Vbeta primers and 13 Jbeta primers. The assay was immunoSEQ multiplex PCR, and TCRdb's table has in-frame clones only and misses some. Here the sample spans roughly 180,000 clones, about 78% being singletons. To note about this clone: The antigen is not known.

The donors comprised healthy bone marrow donors. Donors sampled were nominally healthy, though unrecorded immune exposures were likely. The clonotype originates from a woman in her 50s in good health and CMV-seropositive. Sequences were obtained from PBMCs. This chain uses TRBV7-9 with TRBJ2-7, with TRBD1 as a possible D gene (7 bases). CDR3 nucleotide sequence: TGTGCCAGCAGTCAGGGGGGACCTTGGAAGCAGTACTTC. Translation gives CASSQGGPWKQYF.